This entry features one T cell receptor (beta chain) sequence. Its antigen remains unknown. Assay: immunoSEQ multiplex PCR; the TCRdb copy retains only in-frame clones and omits some. The sample lists about 120,000 clones, approximately 90% occurring once. Germline lookup yields CDR1 SEHNR and CDR2 FQNEAQ (reference sequence). Trimming cost V 4 bases and J 1 base, with 7 bases left between them. The CDR3 is 13 amino acids. The record originates from a study of Tregs in tolerant kidney transplant recipients. Broader study findings: Tregs expanded with activated donor B cells seemed most donor-specific.

The source material was CD4+ T cells from blood. The clonotype comes from a human donor in good health. The chain links TRBV7-9 to TRBJ1-1; D unresolved. CDR3 sequence (DNA): TGTGCCAGCAGCTCATACCAGAACACTGAAGCTTTCTTT. Its translation is CASSSYQNTEAFF.